This is a list of T cell receptor beta chains from one sample in a study of T cell responses to AZD1222 COVID-19 vaccine. TCRdb's copy holds only in-frame clones and misses some; the assay was immunoSEQ multiplex PCR. The data show approximately 150,000 clones, 88% seen once. The specimen was peripheral blood, collected 28 days after the second dose of the MenACWY control vaccine. The source of these receptors is an adult who received the MenACWY meningococcal vaccine as a control. CDR3s include the opening cysteine and the closing phenylalanine or tryptophan.

j_call	v_call	cdr3_aa
TRBJ2-5	TRBV4-2	CASSQELPLSGMETQYF
TRBJ2-7	TRBV14	CASSQSGDPRYEQYF
TRBJ1-5	TRBV19	CASSPAAVNQPQHF
TRBJ1-4	TRBV2	CASSGGAASKEKLFF
TRBJ2-5	TRBV6-2/TRBV6-3	CASSLGGVQTQYF
TRBJ2-7	TRBV6-1	CASSEEASGLEQYF
TRBJ1-1	TRBV3-1/TRBV3-2	CASSIGTGLNTEAFF
TRBJ2-2	TRBV19	CASSMGGRDTGELFF
TRBJ2-3	TRBV5-1	CASSLTSGGPDTQYF
TRBJ1-1	TRBV28	CASRPDRANTEAFF
TRBJ2-2	TRBV19	CASRWAGADTGELFF
TRBJ2-2	TRBV6-4	CASSVQLNTGELFF
TRBJ1-2	TRBV6-5	CASQSLGGSYGYTF
TRBJ2-2	TRBV24-1	CATSDFSGQITGELFF
TRBJ2-1	TRBV27	CASEWGMVDRDSTLESSYNEQFF
TRBJ2-3	TRBV9	CASSVALGDSADTQYF